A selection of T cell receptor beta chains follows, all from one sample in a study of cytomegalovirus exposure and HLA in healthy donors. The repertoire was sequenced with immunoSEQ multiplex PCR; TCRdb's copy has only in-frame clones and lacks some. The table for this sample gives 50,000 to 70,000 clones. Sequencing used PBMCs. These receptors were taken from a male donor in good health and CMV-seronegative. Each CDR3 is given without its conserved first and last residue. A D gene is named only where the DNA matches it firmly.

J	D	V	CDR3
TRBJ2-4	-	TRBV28	ASSPDPQGRNIQY
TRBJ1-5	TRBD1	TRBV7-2	ASSLDRDQPQH
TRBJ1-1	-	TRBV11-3	ASSLDSGNTEAF
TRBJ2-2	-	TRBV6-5	ASSALVNTGELF
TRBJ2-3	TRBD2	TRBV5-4	ASSQGLASDKQY
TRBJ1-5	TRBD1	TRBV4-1	ASSLRQGGNQPQH
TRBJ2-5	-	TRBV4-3	ASSQEQTGFQETQY
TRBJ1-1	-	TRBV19	ASSAVRNTEAF
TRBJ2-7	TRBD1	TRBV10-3	AIRVGQGGSEQY
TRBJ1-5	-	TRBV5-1	ASSLFPDPGQPQH
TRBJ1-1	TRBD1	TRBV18	ASAPRTGSLNTEDF
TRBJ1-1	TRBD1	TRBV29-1	SGDREPNTEAF
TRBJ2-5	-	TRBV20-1	SAPGVETQY
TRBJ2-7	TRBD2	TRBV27	ASTGFSGGAYEQY
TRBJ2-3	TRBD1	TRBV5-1	ASSWGDRDTDTQY
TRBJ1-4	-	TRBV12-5	ASGSGRAATNEKLF
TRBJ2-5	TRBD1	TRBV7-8	ASRRDRERETQY
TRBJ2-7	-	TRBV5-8	ASSLGGPATFSYEQY
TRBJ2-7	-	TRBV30	ACSTGRLTYEQY
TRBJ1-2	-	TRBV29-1	SVEEAGESYT
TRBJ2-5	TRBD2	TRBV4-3	ASSRLLAETQY
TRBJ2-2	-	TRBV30	AWSVGQNTGELF
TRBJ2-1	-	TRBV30	AWSDINEQF
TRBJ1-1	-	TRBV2	ASRRGGRNTEAF
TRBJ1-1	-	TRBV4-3	ASSQDRWGGTEAF
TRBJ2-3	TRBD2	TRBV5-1	ASSWEGGGDTQY
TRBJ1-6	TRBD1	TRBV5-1	ASSLGQERSPLH
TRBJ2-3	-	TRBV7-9	ASSQGDTQY
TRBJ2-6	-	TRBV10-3	AISEAGSGANVLT
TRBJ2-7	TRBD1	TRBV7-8	ASSDSGTGISYEQY
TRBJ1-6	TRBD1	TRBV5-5	ASSSGTGHNSPLH
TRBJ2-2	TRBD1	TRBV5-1	ASSLGQGDTGELF
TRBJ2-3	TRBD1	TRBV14	ASSHWGRGRFMDTQY
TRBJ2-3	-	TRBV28	ASRVTGSDKQY
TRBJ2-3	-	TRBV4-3	ASSQGLLTDTQY
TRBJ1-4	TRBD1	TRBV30	AWSDGLQGRIEKLF
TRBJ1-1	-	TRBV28	ASSPNSEAF
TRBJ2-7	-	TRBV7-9	ATGAVRGTYEQY
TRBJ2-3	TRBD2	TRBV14	ASSHPSGFLSTDTQY
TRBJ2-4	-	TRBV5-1	ASSPGVGHQMLQY
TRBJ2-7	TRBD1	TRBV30	ASKRQGGYEQY
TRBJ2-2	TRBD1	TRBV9	ASSPGGNTGELF
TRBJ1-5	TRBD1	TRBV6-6	ASSTGVQGNQPQH
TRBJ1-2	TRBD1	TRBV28	ASSTGALWYGYT
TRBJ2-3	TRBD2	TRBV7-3	ASSLNQRGSTDTQY
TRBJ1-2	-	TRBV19	ASSVMGLYGYT